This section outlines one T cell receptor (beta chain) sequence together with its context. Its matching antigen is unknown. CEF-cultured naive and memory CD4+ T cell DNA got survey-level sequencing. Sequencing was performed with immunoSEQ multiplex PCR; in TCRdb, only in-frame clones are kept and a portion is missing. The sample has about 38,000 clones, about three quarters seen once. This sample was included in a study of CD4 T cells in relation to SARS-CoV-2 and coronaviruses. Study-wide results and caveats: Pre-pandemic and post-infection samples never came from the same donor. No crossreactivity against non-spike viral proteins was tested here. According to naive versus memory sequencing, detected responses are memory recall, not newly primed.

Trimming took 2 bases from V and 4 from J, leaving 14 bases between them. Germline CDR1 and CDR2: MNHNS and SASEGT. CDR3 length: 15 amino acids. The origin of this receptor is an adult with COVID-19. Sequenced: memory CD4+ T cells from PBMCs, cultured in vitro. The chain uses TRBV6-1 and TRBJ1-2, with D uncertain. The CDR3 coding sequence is TGTGCCAGCAGTGAAATGACGGTCGGATTCTATGGCTACACCTTC. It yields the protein CASSEMTVGFYGYTF.